This T cell receptor (beta chain) appears in the sequencing data of a study of blood T cell repertoires in COVID-19. About the study: Donors in the United States, Italy and Spain gave samples during acute or convalescent COVID-19. T cells, B-cell-depleted T cells, or PBMCs supplied cDNA or gDNA.

The authors' processing: Amplification of reference gene primers was used by the study to estimate nucleated cell counts. Libraries were prepared by immunoSEQ multiplex PCR; TCRdb keeps only in-frame clonotypes and omits some of them. D and trimming come from the DNA, and the V and J calls and clone size come from that table. The sample records about 83,000 clones, around 80% being singletons. The CDR3 spans 14 residues. Germline values: CDR1 MDHEN, CDR2 SYDVKM. V gave up 6 bases and J gave up 8 bases, with 14 bases separating them. Sequencing input: peripheral blood. The gene calls are TRBV28 and TRBJ1-6; D possibly corresponds to TRBD1 (5 bases). The clonotype originates from an elderly woman with acute or convalescent COVID-19. Here the CDR3 DNA reads TGTGCCAGCAGGTCGGCGGGGCACTATTCACCCCTCCACTTT. Encoded protein: CASRSAGHYSPLHF.